The 24 T cell receptor beta chains reported below all come from one sample, sequenced in a study of tumor-infiltrating lymphocytes in primary liver carcinoma. Co-extraction of RNA and DNA was performed on about 18-30 mg of unsorted bulk tissue. TCR beta cDNA came from roughly 0.45 ug total RNA, primed with a constant-region primer. Generation of the TCR beta libraries relied on three nested multiplex PCR rounds using slightly modified ARM-PCR. TRBV1-TRBV30 forward primers paired with a C-beta reverse primer drove the first two PCR rounds, roughly 10 cycles each. TCRdb recomputed calls from the multiplex PCR reads with MiXCR, one row per CDR3 protein. The sample carries approximately 190,000 distinct CDR3 sequences, around four fifths recorded once. The sample was tumor tissue from primary liver carcinoma. These receptors all stem from a middle-aged man with primary liver carcinoma and hepatitis B virus infection.

This clonotype was counted many times. J is TRBJ2-6 and V is TRBV5-1; the D is unclear. Deletions cut 7 bases from V and 4 bases from J, with 9 bases between. This CDR3 has 13 residues. Germline V gene data show CDR1 as SGHRS and CDR2 as YFSETQ. In DNA, the CDR3 is TGCGCCAGCCAAACGGAAGGGGCCAACGTCCTGACTTTC. The encoded protein is CASQTEGANVLTF.

This clonotype has at least ten counts. The chain links TRBV29-1 to TRBJ2-3; TRBD2 is a possible D gene (5 bases). V lost 7 bases to trimming and J lost 4 bases, with 18 bases between them. CDR3 length equals 14 residues. The V gene's germline CDR1 is SQVTM and CDR2 ANQGSEA. CDR3 region: CSARVSGLSDTQYF. In nucleotides, the CDR3 is TGCAGCGCGCGGGTTTCGGGATTGTCAGATACGCAGTATTTT.

Comment on this clonotype: Given the absence of the conserved phenylalanine or tryptophan at the CDR3 end, a read error is likely. The J gene is TRBJ2-2, the V gene TRBV5-1; 7 nucleotides agree with TRBD1. The CDR3 is made up of 15 amino acids. Germline lookup yields CDR1 SGHRS and CDR2 YFSETQ. The CDR3 is CASSDRVPNTGELFS. CDR3 nucleotide sequence: TGCGCCAGTAGCGACAGGGTCCCGAATACCGGGGAGCTGTTTTCT.

As regards this clonotype: A much larger clone sits a single nucleotide away, making a read error possible. The chain carries TRBV11-2 and TRBJ2-1; 11 bases agree with TRBD2. The CDR3 extends over 19 amino acids. V shed 5 bases, J shed 0 bases, and the junction held 12 bases outside the gene matches. Germline V gene data show CDR1 as SGHAT and CDR2 as FQNNGV. The DNA of the CDR3 is TGTGCCAGCAGCCATCGAGGGACTAGCGGCTCTAGCTCCTACAATGAGCAGTTCTTC. Its protein product is CASSHRGTSGSSSYNEQFF.

In its sample, this clonotype was seen once. Compared with germline, one end of the junction differs, possibly owing to a read error. V gene TRBV12-3 or TRBV12-4 combines with J gene TRBJ2-1; no clear D gene. The CDR3 covers 11 residues. The CDR3 sequence is CASTRNNEKFF. As DNA, the CDR3 is TGTGCCAGCACCCGGAACAATGAGAAGTTCTTC.

Turning to this clonotype: An end of the junction differs from the germline gene, which may be a read error. The chain links TRBV11-2 to TRBJ2-6; D may match TRBD1 or TRBD2 (6 bases each). The CDR3 spans 21 residues. Germline loops: CDR1 SGHAT, CDR2 FQNNGV. CDR3 coding DNA: TGTGCCAGCAGCATGGGGGGAGACGGGGGCATTTCCCTCTCAGGGGCCAACGTCATGACTTTC. It translates to CASSMGGDGGISLSGANVMTF.

The CDR3 protein is CAISDPSLRDYRAYEQYF. The CDR3 coding sequence is TGTGCCATCAGTGACCCATCCCTCCGGGACTATAGGGCATACGAGCAGTACTTC. The chain joins TRBV10-3 to TRBJ2-7; 7 bases fit TRBD2. This CDR3 region has 18 residues. Germline V lookup: CDR1 ENHRY, CDR2 SYGVKD. After removal of 3 bases from V and 4 bases from J, the junction contained 18 bases not matched to a gene.

Comments on this clonotype: The final CDR3 position lacks the conserved phenylalanine or tryptophan, pointing to a likely read error. The chain joins TRBV13 to TRBJ2-1; unclear D gene. The CDR3 consists of 11 residues. V was shortened by 5 bases and J by 4 bases, with 3 bases between the two germline ends. CDR1 is PRHDT and CDR2 is FYEKMQ in the germline V gene (reference sequence). CDR3 residues: CASSKYNEQFI. The DNA for the CDR3 is TGTGCCAGCAGCAAGTACAATGAGCAGTTCATC.

This clonotype occurred once. The CDR3 end shows no conserved phenylalanine or tryptophan, and so a read error is likely. This chain uses TRBV6-6 with TRBJ2-5; D gene uncertain. V gave up 2 bases and J gave up 4 bases, with 2 bases separating them. Germline-derived CDR1 and CDR2 are MNHNY and SVGAGI (reference sequence). There are 11 residues in the CDR3. Here the CDR3 reads CASSYRETQYY. The CDR3 region has the DNA TGTGCCAGCAGTTACAGAGAGACCCAGTACTAC.

This clonotype was observed many times. The chain joins TRBV5-4 to TRBJ2-2, with 9 bases that match TRBD2. The CDR3 is 16 amino acids. The V segment lost 4 bases and the J segment 4 bases; nucleotides outside the gene matches: 8. The germline V gene has CDR1 SGHNT and CDR2 YYREEE (reference sequence). This chain's CDR3 is CASSPGLAQSTGELFF. The CDR3 nucleotides are TGTGCCAGCAGCCCCGGACTAGCGCAGAGCACCGGGGAGCTGTTTTTT.

The J gene is TRBJ2-3, the V gene TRBV5-5; no clear D. Deletions cut 5 bases from V and 15 bases from J, with 16 bases between. This CDR3 has 11 residues. Germline V gene lookup returns CDR1 SGHKS and CDR2 YYEKEE (reference sequence). The CDR3 sequence is CASRFGDMQYF. In DNA form, the CDR3 reads TGTGCCAGCAGATTTGGAGATATGCAATATTTT.

As for this clonotype: The CDR3 ends on some other residue instead of the conserved phenylalanine or tryptophan, so this is likely a read error. No DNA is shown, since the ends of the CDR3 on it are uncertain; the CDR3 is the one TCRdb lists. V is TRBV6-1 and J is TRBJ1-1; the table's D call, TRBD1, was not checked against the DNA. Germline loops: CDR1 MNHNS, CDR2 SASEGT. The CDR3 has 14 residues if both end residues are counted. The CDR3: CTSNHGQGGTETFY.

In the case of this clonotype: The missing conserved phenylalanine or tryptophan at the end of this CDR3 makes a read error likely. The chain uses TRBV5-1 and TRBJ2-3, with 9 bases lining up with TRBD1. The CDR3 spans 14 residues. From germline, CDR1 is SGHRS and CDR2 YFSETQ. The CDR3 DNA sequence: TGCGCCAGCAGACAGGGGGCACAAGAAGATGCGCAGTATTTG. Its translation is CASRQGAQEDAQYL.

With respect to this clonotype: This may be a read error: a much more frequent sequence differs by one nucleotide. Since the CDR3 does not end with the conserved phenylalanine or tryptophan, this likely comes from a read error. DNA of the CDR3: TGTGCCACCACAACGGCCCCGAACACTGAAGCTTTCTAT. Encoded protein: CATTTAPNTEAFY. The rearrangement joins TRBV2 to TRBJ1-1; D is ambiguous. V lost 10 bases to trimming and J lost 1 base, with 13 bases between them. The germline CDR1 and CDR2 sequences are SNHLY and FYNNEI. This CDR3 contains 13 residues.

This clonotype has more than one count but fewer than ten. V is TRBV6-1 and J is TRBJ2-3; D unclear. CDR1 is MNHNS, CDR2 SASEGT, per germline. The length of the CDR3 is 11 residues. V was pared by 8 bases and J by 6 bases, with 9 bases between. In DNA, the CDR3 is TGTGCCAGCGGCCACACTGATACGCAGTATTTT. Translated, it gives CASGHTDTQYF.

This clonotype was observed many times. The chain joins TRBV5-1 to TRBJ2-3; 9 nucleotides match TRBD2. Trimming at V came to 3 bases and at J to 0 bases, leaving 5 bases not matched to a gene. The germline V gene encodes CDR1 SGHRS and CDR2 YFSETQ. The CDR3 is 16 residues long. The CDR3 protein is CASSSRLAESTDTQYF. Written as DNA, the CDR3 is TGCGCCAGCAGCTCCAGACTAGCGGAGAGCACAGATACGCAGTATTTT. Full variable domain (missing parts from reference TRBV5-1 and TRBJ2-3): KAGVTQTPRYLIKTRGQQVTLSCSPISGHRSVSWYQQTPGQGLQFLFEYFSETQRNKGNFPGRFSGRQFSNSRSEMNVSTLELGDSALYLCASSSRLAESTDTQYFGPGTRLTVL.

Worth noting for this clonotype: One junction end does not reproduce the germline sequence, and a read error may be involved. The chain has TRBV12-3 or TRBV12-4 and TRBJ1-2; D is ambiguous. This CDR3 is built from 14 residues. CDR3 DNA sequence: TGTGCCAGCAGACCCTCGGGGTCTAACTATGGCTACAGCTTC. It specifies CASRPSGSNYGYSF.

A remark on this clonotype: The junction does not match germline at one end; this may be a read error. The chain has TRBV4-2 and TRBJ1-2; D is possibly TRBD1 (6 bases). Germline assignment: CDR1 LGHNA and CDR2 YNFKEQ. This CDR3 has 18 amino acids. CDR3 region: CASSQEPQGRCLDYGYTF. CDR3 nucleotide sequence: TGTGCCAGCAGCCAAGAACCACAGGGAAGGTGTCTGGACTATGGATACACCTTC.

At least ten counts were recorded for this clonotype. The chain carries TRBV29-1 and TRBJ2-5, with D unresolved. Germline V gene lookup returns CDR1 SQVTM and CDR2 ANQGSEA. Trimming pared 5 bases from V and 5 bases from J, leaving 12 bases between. The CDR3 consists of 12 residues. The CDR3 protein is CSVLASGETQYF. CDR3 nucleotide sequence: TGCAGCGTTTTGGCGTCTGGGGAGACCCAGTACTTC.

On this clonotype: A read error may account for a junction end that differs from germline. The chain has TRBV29-1 and TRBJ1-1; D uncertain. The CDR3 is 15 residues long. Germline lookup yields CDR1 SQVTM and CDR2 ANQGSEA. The CDR3 nucleotides are TGCAGCGATACCCCGGGATGGGGAATGAACACTGAAACTTTCTTT. Its translation is CSDTPGWGMNTETFF. The full variable domain, completed using reference TRBV29-1 and TRBJ1-1, is SAVISQKPSRDICQRGTSLTIQCQVDSQVTMMFWYRQQPGQSLTLIATANQGSEATYESGFVIDKFPISRPNLTFSTLTVSNMSPEDSSIYLCSDTPGWGMNTETFFGQGTRLTVV.

This clonotype was observed many times. The rearrangement uses TRBV4-2 and TRBJ2-3, with a possible D match to TRBD2 (5 bases). Trimming took off 3 bases at V and 2 bases at J, with 12 bases between the two ends. CDR3 length equals 15 residues. From germline, CDR1 is LGHNA and CDR2 YNFKEQ. The CDR3 reads CASSQEATYTDTQYF. The CDR3 DNA is TGTGCCAGCAGCCAGGAGGCTACTTACACAGATACGCAGTATTTT.

The rearrangement links TRBV29-1 to TRBJ2-7; 7 bases agree with TRBD1. CDR1 and CDR2 from the germline V gene are SQVTM and ANQGSEA. Losses at the gene ends were 3 bases for V and 5 bases for J; bases not matched to a gene: 13. There are 15 residues in the CDR3. The CDR3 sequence: CSVEKWYRGVDEQYF. The CDR3 DNA sequence: TGCAGCGTTGAGAAATGGTACAGGGGAGTAGACGAGCAGTACTTC.

This clonotype was seen a single time. This could be a read error, since a much larger clone is one nucleotide away. The chain carries TRBV24-1 and TRBJ2-6; no reliable D call. CDR1 is KGHDR and CDR2 is SFDVKD in the germline V gene. This CDR3 is built from 15 residues. CDR3 sequence (DNA): TGTGCCACCAGTGATCACCTATCTGCGGCCAACGTCCTGACTTTC. Amino acids: CATSDHLSAANVLTF.

Points on this clonotype: A junction end diverges from the germline sequence, so it may reflect a read error. The V and J genes are TRBV28 and TRBJ2-1, with 13 bases aligning to TRBD2. Germline CDR1 MDHEN, CDR2 SYDVKM. CDR3 length equals 19 residues. CDR3 bases: TGTGCCAGCAGTTATGCGGGACTAGCGGGATTGAGCTCCTACAATGAGCAGTTTTTC. It translates to CASSYAGLAGLSSYNEQFF.